The rows below give T cell receptor beta chains drawn from one sample of a study of primary melanoma T cells and metastatic recurrence. Produced via immunoSEQ multiplex PCR; TCRdb's table is partial and in-frame only. The sample records under 700 clones, around 75% being singletons. The sequenced sample was melanoma tumor tissue. These receptors came from a human donor with melanoma. Each CDR3 is given with its conserved first and last residue. The D gene is left open where the match is weak. The size field is filled for only some rows; it gives once, few, many or a size class.

d_gene,len,v_gene,abundance,j_gene,CDR3aa,CDR3nt
NA,14,TRBV6-8,NA,TRBJ1-1,CASSYSLKGSVAFF,TGTGCCAGCAGTTACTCGCTGAAGGGAAGCGTAGCTTTCTTT
NA,16,TRBV19,few,TRBJ2-1,CASRGSALAADNEQFF,TGTGCCAGTCGAGGATCCGCACTAGCAGCAGACAATGAGCAGTTCTTC
NA,14,TRBV6-8,NA,TRBJ2-5,CALKSPGIQETQYF,TGTGCCCTAAAATCCCCAGGGATCCAAGAGACCCAGTACTTC
NA,14,TRBV29-1,NA,TRBJ2-1,CSVESRQGGREQFF,TGCAGCGTTGAAAGCCGGCAGGGGGGCCGCGAGCAGTTCTTC
NA,13,TRBV6-8,NA,TRBJ1-1,CASSPLGGEKAFF,TGTGCCAGCAGCCCCTTGGGGGGAGAGAAAGCTTTCTTT
NA,16,TRBV19,NA,TRBJ1-1,CASNRGVFRTSTEAFF,TGTGCCAGTAATCGGGGGGTCTTTAGAACGAGCACTGAAGCTTTCTTT
NA,13,TRBV14,NA,TRBJ2-2,CASSTNPTGELFF,TGTGCCAGCAGTACTAATCCCACCGGGGAGCTGTTTTTT
NA,13,TRBV6-8,NA,TRBJ1-4,CASKGSTNEKLFF,TGTGCCAGCAAAGGTTCAACTAATGAAAAACTGTTTTTT
NA,15,TRBV19,once,TRBJ2-1,CASSIAPGNYNEQFF,TGTGCCAGTAGTATAGCCCCAGGGAACTACAATGAGCAGTTCTTC
TRBD2,14,TRBV6-7,NA,TRBJ2-7,CASSSYGGNDEQYF,TGTGCCAGCAGTTCCTACGGGGGGAACGACGAGCAGTACTTC
NA,12,TRBV30,NA,TRBJ1-5,CAWSISNQPQHF,TGTGCCTGGAGCATTAGCAATCAGCCCCAGCATTTT
TRBD1,14,TRBV6-8,NA,TRBJ1-2,CASRDRGRLYGYTF,TGTGCCAGCAGGGACAGGGGGCGTCTGTATGGCTACACCTTC
NA,14,TRBV12-5,NA,TRBJ2-6,CASGLGSGANVLTF,TGTGCTAGTGGATTAGGGTCTGGGGCCAACGTCCTGACTTTC
NA,15,TRBV6-1,few,TRBJ1-2,CASSEAQDSLYGYTF,TGTGCCAGCAGTGAAGCGCAGGACAGCCTCTATGGCTACACCTTC
TRBD1,15,TRBV11-3,NA,TRBJ2-1,CASSAGGKPYNEQFF,TGTGCCAGCAGCGCAGGGGGTAAGCCCTACAATGAGCAGTTCTTC
NA,16,TRBV11-3,few,TRBJ1-6,CASSLGGEPNNSPLHF,TGTGCCAGCAGCTTGGGCGGTGAGCCAAATAATTCACCCCTCCACTTT
TRBD1,15,TRBV7-1,NA,TRBJ2-2,CASNQPGQSTGELFF,TGTGCCAGCAACCAACCGGGACAGTCAACCGGGGAGCTGTTTTTT
NA,14,TRBV11-3,NA,TRBJ1-3,CASSLTDSGNTIYF,TGTGCCAGCAGCCTGACTGACTCTGGAAACACCATATATTTT
NA,14,TRBV6-8,hyperexpanded,TRBJ2-5,CASSSWTEGETQYF,TGTGCCAGCAGTTCCTGGACGGAGGGAGAGACCCAGTACTTC
TRBD1,12,TRBV29-1,NA,TRBJ2-7,CSVSDRVEWQYF,TGCAGCGTTTCAGACAGGGTGGAGTGGCAGTACTTC
NA,16,TRBV18,few,TRBJ1-2,CASSPSGTDIYYGYTF,TGTGCCAGCTCACCCTCCGGGACGGATATTTACTATGGCTACACCTTC
TRBD1,13,TRBV28,NA,TRBJ2-7,CASNPGQTYEQYF,TGTGCCAGCAATCCGGGACAGACCTACGAGCAGTACTTC
NA,12,TRBV19,NA,TRBJ1-1,CATKRSNTEAFF,TGTGCCACCAAACGGTCCAACACTGAAGCTTTCTTT
TRBD1,15,TRBV23-1,NA,TRBJ2-3,CASSRPGQSTDTQYF,TGCGCCAGCAGTCGGCCGGGACAGAGCACAGATACGCAGTATTTT
TRBD1,18,TRBV28,NA,TRBJ2-5,CASSLTTGGAFRQETQYF,TGTGCCAGCAGTTTAACGACAGGGGGCGCGTTCCGCCAAGAGACCCAGTACTTC
NA,15,TRBV6-8,NA,TRBJ2-2,CASSSLTTGRGELFF,TGTGCCAGCAGTTCACTTACGACAGGTCGGGGGGAGCTGTTTTTT
NA,14,TRBV19,NA,TRBJ1-2,CASMDSNPNYGYTF,TGTGCCAGTATGGACAGCAATCCTAACTATGGCTACACCTTC
NA,17,TRBV6-8,few,TRBJ1-5,CASSYSTVRVGSQPQHF,TGTGCCAGCAGTTACTCGACAGTCAGGGTCGGGAGTCAGCCCCAGCATTTT
NA,16,TRBV5-1,NA,TRBJ2-7,CASSWDRDTDSYEQYF,TGCGCCAGCAGCTGGGACCGGGACACCGACTCCTACGAGCAGTACTTC
NA,13,TRBV6-8,large,TRBJ2-7,CASSYAETYEQYF,TGTGCCAGCAGTTACGCCGAGACCTACGAGCAGTACTTC
TRBD1,17,TRBV6-8,NA,TRBJ2-7,CASSYTTPGQGNYEQYF,TGTGCCAGCAGTTACACCACCCCGGGACAGGGTAACTACGAGCAGTACTTC
NA,13,TRBV6-8,few,TRBJ2-1,CASSNTEGFEQFF,TGTGCCAGCAGCAACACGGAAGGTTTTGAGCAGTTCTTC
TRBD1,12,TRBV29-1,NA,TRBJ2-7,CSVGQGAAEQYF,TGCAGCGTTGGACAGGGGGCGGCCGAGCAGTACTTC
NA,18,TRBV22-1,NA,TRBJ2-6,CPGRSNRSEQSRANVLTF,TGTCCTGGGAGATCGAATAGAAGCGAACAAAGTCGGGCCAACGTCCTGACTTTC
TRBD1,16,TRBV28,NA,TRBJ1-2,CASSETGRRALDGYTF,TGTGCCAGCAGTGAGACAGGGCGAAGGGCTTTGGATGGCTACACCTTC
NA,16,TRBV11-3,NA,TRBJ2-5,CASSYRRAGKKETQYF,TGTGCCAGCAGCTATCGTCGGGCAGGGAAAAAAGAGACCCAGTACTTC